This T cell receptor (beta chain) comes out of a study of cytomegalovirus exposure and HLA in healthy donors. Findings of the study overall: An ancestry cluster, one associated with Asian ancestry, reportedly showed fewer N-insertions than the approximately 670-donor mean in a later analysis. From TCR beta sequences, most subjects' HLA-A and HLA-B alleles were reportedly predicted accurately. Prior analysis indicated that the majority of TCR beta V segments exhibited productivity approximately 90% or approximately 30% of the time.

13 Jbeta primers and 60 Vbeta primers were used for the PCR. The protocol was immunoSEQ multiplex PCR, while the TCRdb copy is restricted to in-frame clones and leaves out a portion. The sample has over 150,000 clones, 65% to 70% seen once. The germline gives CDR1 LNHDA, CDR2 SQIVND (reference sequence). This CDR3 spans 16 amino acids. The V end lost 5 bases, the J end lost 4 bases, and 20 bases lay between the germline ends. On this clone itself: The antigen is undetermined.

This TCR derives from a young woman in good health and CMV-seropositive. V and J are TRBV19 and TRBJ1-1; D might be TRBD1 (6 bases). Sample: PBMCs. CDR3 residues: CASSSGQGFGGTEAFF. The DNA for the CDR3 is TGTGCCAGTAGTTCGGGACAAGGGTTTGGAGGCACTGAAGCTTTCTTT.